These 28 T cell receptor beta chains were sequenced from one sample in a study of T cells in Graves' hyperthyroidism and ophthalmopathy. Regions amplified from RNA transcripts were the TCR beta CDR3 regions. With the HTBI primer set, the TCR CDR3 went through a first round of RT-PCR. TCRdb re-called the multiplex PCR reads with MiXCR, one entry per CDR3 protein. The sample consists of about 600,000 distinct CDR3 sequences, 14% of them appearing once. The sequenced material came from blood. The receptor source for this set is a woman between 18 and 30 years old with Graves' ophthalmopathy.

The J gene is TRBJ1-6, the V gene TRBV4-1; 7 bases align to TRBD1. In germline, CDR1 is MGHRA, CDR2 YSYEKL. The CDR3 extends over 16 amino acids. The V gene end was trimmed by 9 bases and the J gene end by 0 bases; junction bases not matched to a gene: 8. Here the CDR3 reads CARTGALSSYNSPLHF. CDR3 in DNA: TGCGCCAGAACAGGGGCGTTAAGCTCCTATAATTCACCCCTCCACTTT.

For this clonotype: A read error may account for a junction end that differs from germline. The V gene is TRBV7-3, the J gene TRBJ1-1, with D unresolved. CDR3 length: 15 residues. Germline loops: CDR1 SGHTA, CDR2 FQGTGA. CDR3 DNA: TGTGCCAGCAACTTACGCGGGAAAATGAACACTGAAGCTTTCTTT. Its protein product is CASNLRGKMNTEAFF.

This clonotype was detected many times. The chain is built from TRBV30 and TRBJ2-7; 9 bases map to TRBD1. V was pared by 2 bases and J by 3 bases, with 5 bases of the junction left unmatched. Germline loops: CDR1 GTSNPN, CDR2 SVGIG (reference sequence). CDR3 size: 14 residues. Here the CDR3 DNA reads TGTGCCTGGAGTCCCGGGACAGGGTTCTACGAGCAGTACTTC. Translated, it gives CAWSPGTGFYEQYF.

This clonotype occurred a few times. This sequence joins TRBV4-3 and TRBJ2-7, with TRBD2 matching 12 bases. This CDR3 comprises 17 residues. Germline CDR1 reads LGHNA; CDR2 reads YSLEER. With 3 bases clipped from V and 1 base from J, the junction kept 7 bases outside the gene matches. The CDR3 DNA sequence: TGCGCCAGCAGCCACCTCGGACTAGCGGGATGTTCCTACGAGCAGTACTTC. Amino acids: CASSHLGLAGCSYEQYF.

This clonotype was recorded many times. The chain couples TRBV7-2 to TRBJ2-1, with 12 bases aligning to TRBD1. This CDR3 comprises 15 residues. The germline gives CDR1 SGHTA, CDR2 FQGNSA. V shed 3 bases and J 9 bases; nucleotides not matched to a gene: 6. CDR3 residues: CASSLWGQGAAEQFF. The CDR3, as DNA: TGTGCCAGCAGCTTGTGGGGACAGGGGGCGGCTGAGCAGTTCTTC.

The J gene is TRBJ2-2, the V gene TRBV20-1, with 11 bases lining up with TRBD2. The CDR3 is made up of 18 amino acids. The J segment lost 1 base and the V segment lost 0 bases, leaving 7 bases of the junction unmatched. The germline CDR1 and CDR2 sequences are DFQATT and SNEGSKA (reference sequence). The CDR3 sequence: CSARDPGGTSGNTGELFF. The CDR3 DNA reads TGCAGTGCTAGAGATCCCGGGGGGACTAGCGGGAACACCGGGGAGCTGTTTTTT.

This clonotype was seen ten or more times. The J gene is TRBJ2-1, the V gene TRBV7-8; the D is unclear. The CDR3 has 14 amino acids. The V gene's germline CDR1 is SGHVS and CDR2 FQNEAQ. With 2 bases removed from V and 4 bases from J, the gap between germline ends came to 9 bases. CDR3 sequence (DNA): TGTGCCAGCAGCTTAAGGGCCGAGTACAATGAGCAGTTCTTC. The encoded protein is CASSLRAEYNEQFF.

There are a few counts of this clonotype. The chain carries TRBV19 and TRBJ1-6; TRBD1 is a possible D gene (6 bases). Germline CDR1 reads LNHDA; CDR2 reads SQIVND (reference sequence). With 6 bases removed from V and 7 bases from J, the gap between germline ends came to 19 bases. The CDR3 spans 16 residues. The CDR3 coding sequence is TGTGCCAGTAGCCTACAAACAGGGTATGACAATTCACCCCTCCACTTT. Protein sequence: CASSLQTGYDNSPLHF. The complete variable domain, with remaining parts taken from reference TRBV19 and TRBJ1-6, reads DGGITQSPKYLFRKEGQNVTLSCEQNLNHDAMYWYRQDPGQGLRLIYYSQIVNDFQKGDIAEGYSVSREKKESFPLTVTSAQKNPTAFYLCASSLQTGYDNSPLHFGNGTRLTVT.

J is TRBJ2-7 and V is TRBV7-3; possible D gene TRBD2, 5 bases. V was pared by 5 bases and J by 5 bases, with 16 bases between. Germline CDR1 SGHTA, CDR2 FQGTGA. CDR3 length: 14 residues. CDR3 region: CASSPSGNNHEQYF. The DNA for the CDR3 is TGTGCCAGCAGCCCCTCCGGGAACAACCACGAGCAGTACTTC.

Many counts were recorded for this clonotype. The V call is TRBV29-1, the J call TRBJ2-1, with 10 bases lining up with TRBD2. Germline CDR1 reads SQVTM; CDR2 reads ANQGSEA. Losses at the gene ends were 5 bases for V and 0 bases for J; bases not matched to a gene: 13. The CDR3 covers 18 residues. CDR3 DNA sequence: TGCAGCGTTCGTAGGCTAGCGGGAGCTCAAAGCTCCTACAATGAGCAGTTCTTC. It translates to CSVRRLAGAQSSYNEQFF.

This clonotype was observed a few times. The chain couples TRBV9 to TRBJ2-1; tentatively, D is TRBD1 or TRBD2 (6 bases each). Trimming cost V 0 bases and J 8 bases, with 15 bases left between them. CDR3 length: 15 residues. Per the germline V gene, CDR1 is SGDLS and CDR2 is YYNGEE. CDR3 sequence (DNA): TGTGCCAGCAGCGTAGAGACAGGAGGGCCGTATGAGCAGTTCTTC. Translation: CASSVETGGPYEQFF.

This clonotype was seen at least ten times. This chain uses TRBV2 with TRBJ1-1, with 9 bases lining up with TRBD1. CDR1 is SNHLY and CDR2 is FYNNEI in the germline V gene. The V segment lost 6 bases and the J segment 4 bases; nucleotides outside the gene matches: 18. The CDR3 runs 18 residues. The DNA of the CDR3 is TGTGCCAGCAGCGCAGACTTTTCCGGGACAGGGAGAGTCACTGAAGCTTTCTTT. Its translation is CASSADFSGTGRVTEAFF.

CDR3 sequence (DNA): TGTGCCAGTAGTCGTGGACAGGCGAACAATCAGCCCCAGCATTTT. It translates to CASSRGQANNQPQHF. The chain links TRBV19 to TRBJ1-5, with TRBD1 matching 7 bases. CDR1 is LNHDA and CDR2 is SQIVND in the germline V gene (reference sequence). Trimming took 5 bases from V and 3 from J; bases not matched to a gene: 7. The CDR3 covers 15 residues.

This clonotype has at least ten counts. The chain carries TRBV28 and TRBJ2-1; 7 nucleotides align to TRBD2. Per the germline V gene, CDR1 is MDHEN and CDR2 is SYDVKM. V dropped 6 bases and J dropped 0; count of bases not matched to a gene: 8. The CDR3 runs 16 residues. CDR3 coding DNA: TGTGCCAGCAGCACTCTAGCGGCCAGCTCCTACAATGAGCAGTTCTTC. Translation gives CASSTLAASSYNEQFF.

The CDR3 DNA reads TGTGCCACCCGGACAGGGGGCACGGAGACCCAGTACTTC. It yields the protein CATRTGGTETQYF. The rearrangement links TRBV27 to TRBJ2-5; 11 bases are a match to TRBD1. Trimming at V came to 10 bases and at J to 5 bases, leaving 6 bases not matched to a gene. The CDR3 sequence is 13 residues long. The germline V gene has CDR1 MNHEY and CDR2 SMNVEV (reference sequence).

At least ten counts were recorded for this clonotype. The gene calls are TRBV28 and TRBJ2-1; TRBD2 matches 8 bases. CDR3 size: 17 residues. Unmatched junction bases numbered 8, after V lost 4 bases and J lost 0 bases. Germline values: CDR1 MDHEN, CDR2 SYDVKM. The CDR3 DNA is TGTGCCAGCAGTTCCCCTGGACTAGCCGTCTCCTACAATGAGCAGTTCTTC. This codes for CASSSPGLAVSYNEQFF. Combining the CDR3 with reference TRBV28 and TRBJ2-1 gives the whole variable domain DVKVTQSSRYLVKRTGEKVFLECVQDMDHENMFWYRQDPGLGLRLIYFSYDVKMKEKGDIPEGYSVSREKKERFSLILESASTNQTSMYLCASSSPGLAVSYNEQFFGPGTRLTVL.

This clonotype was detected a few times. This chain links TRBV4-1 with TRBJ1-5, with D possibly being TRBD1 (6 bases). The CDR3 contains 16 residues. The V gene lost 3 bases and the J gene lost 6 bases, with 18 bases spanning the gap. Germline lookup yields CDR1 MGHRA and CDR2 YSYEKL. CDR3 DNA sequence: TGCGCCAGCAGCCATCCGCCCGCAGGGGATCCTCAGCCCCAGCATTTT. It specifies CASSHPPAGDPQPQHF.

This clonotype was detected many times. The CDR3 sequence is CASSPSAGGPYEQYF. DNA for the CDR3: TGTGCCAGCAGCCCATCCGCGGGAGGGCCGTACGAGCAGTACTTC. The V call is TRBV7-9, the J call TRBJ2-7; TRBD2 matches 9 bases. The CDR3 has 15 residues. V shed 5 bases, J shed 4 bases, and the junction held 9 bases outside the gene matches. Germline V lookup: CDR1 SEHNR, CDR2 FQNEAQ (reference sequence). Full variable domain (rest looked up from reference TRBV7-9 and TRBJ2-7): DTGVSQNPRHKITKRGQNVTFRCDPISEHNRLYWYRQTLGQGPEFLTYFQNEAQLEKSRLLSDRFSAERPKGSFSTLEIQRTEQGDSAMYLCASSPSAGGPYEQYFGPGTRLTVT.

This clonotype occurred many times. The chain links TRBV29-1 to TRBJ2-1; D is tentatively TRBD1 or TRBD2 (5 bases each). The CDR3 has 14 amino acids. Trimming pared 6 bases from V and 2 bases from J, leaving 14 bases between. Looked up from germline, CDR1 is SQVTM and CDR2 is ANQGSEA. The CDR3 bases are TGCAGCGTATCCGACGGGGACGCCTACAATGAGCAGTTCTTC. Translation gives CSVSDGDAYNEQFF.

This clonotype was recorded at least ten times. The genes are TRBV5-1 and TRBJ2-2; 8 bases fit TRBD2. Germline CDR1 is SGHRS and CDR2 is YFSETQ. With 1 base clipped from V and 0 bases from J, the junction kept 5 bases outside the gene matches. CDR3 length equals 17 residues. The CDR3 loop is CASSLYGRAANTGELFF. The DNA of the CDR3 is TGCGCCAGCAGCTTGTACGGGAGGGCCGCGAACACCGGGGAGCTGTTTTTT.

The table lists this clonotype with many counts. The V and J genes are TRBV2 and TRBJ2-7; D perhaps matches TRBD1 (6 bases). V lost 8 bases to trimming and J lost 0 bases, with 14 bases between them. This CDR3 has 14 residues. Germline lookup yields CDR1 SNHLY and CDR2 FYNNEI. The CDR3 loop is CASCRTVLSYEQYF. The DNA of the CDR3 is TGTGCCAGCTGCCGGACAGTTCTCTCCTACGAGCAGTACTTC.

This chain joins TRBV4-2 and TRBJ2-3, with TRBD2 matching 9 bases. Germline V gene lookup returns CDR1 LGHNA and CDR2 YNFKEQ. With 11 bases clipped from V and 6 bases from J, the junction kept 15 bases outside the gene matches. This CDR3 has 15 residues. CDR3 in DNA: TGTGCCGCGTCTGGCGGGAGGGCCATCGGCGATACGCAGTATTTT. Translating gives CAASGGRAIGDTQYF.

The chain uses TRBV11-2 and TRBJ2-1; TRBD1 aligns across 8 bases. Germline CDR1 and CDR2: SGHAT and FQNNGV. The CDR3 runs 15 residues. V trimming: 4 bases; J trimming: 3 bases; junction bases outside the gene matches: 5. The CDR3 DNA reads TGTGCCAGCAGCTCCGGGGACAGGTTCTACAATGAGCAGTTCTTC. Protein product: CASSSGDRFYNEQFF.

At least ten counts were recorded for this clonotype. The chain recombines TRBV4-2 with TRBJ2-1; D is ambiguous. This CDR3 is 13 amino acids long. Trimming cost V 0 bases and J 9 bases, with 9 bases left between them. The germline V gene encodes CDR1 LGHNA and CDR2 YNFKEQ. CDR3 sequence: CASSQDLPGEQFF. DNA for the CDR3: TGTGCCAGCAGCCAAGATTTGCCTGGTGAGCAGTTCTTC.

This clonotype was counted at least ten times. The rearrangement links TRBV7-9 to TRBJ2-1; 9 bases are shared with TRBD2. Trimming took 8 bases from V and 8 from J; bases not matched to a gene: 13. This CDR3 comprises 15 residues. Per germline, CDR1 SEHNR and CDR2 FQNEAQ (reference sequence). CDR3 coding DNA: TGTGCCAGCGTCCCACGCGGGAGGGCTACGGATGAGCAGTTCTTC. Translation gives CASVPRGRATDEQFF.

For the CDR3, the DNA is TGTGCCAGCAGTTGGACGGATCTCTCTGGAAACACCATATATTTT. Translation: CASSWTDLSGNTIYF. The rearrangement uses TRBV6-2 or TRBV6-3 and TRBJ1-3, with D hard to call. Germline CDR1 is MNHEY and CDR2 is SVGEGT. The CDR3 is 15 residues long. Trimming took 4 bases from V and 0 from J, leaving 10 bases between them.

The chain recombines TRBV9 with TRBJ1-4; TRBD1 might be the D (5 bases). Germline CDR1 and CDR2: SGDLS and YYNGEE. The length of the CDR3 is 15 residues. The V end lost 4 bases, the J end lost 4 bases, and 14 bases lay between the germline ends. The CDR3 sequence: CASSPSPQVNEKLFF. The CDR3 DNA sequence: TGTGCCAGCAGCCCCTCTCCACAGGTTAATGAAAAACTGTTTTTT.

This clonotype was picked up many times. The V gene is TRBV28, the J gene TRBJ1-4; D possibly corresponds to TRBD1 (6 bases). Germline V lookup: CDR1 MDHEN, CDR2 SYDVKM. The CDR3 sequence is 14 residues long. The ends were cut back, 6 bases at V and 8 bases at J, with 16 bases in the middle. The CDR3 here is CASSQGQQLEKLFF. The CDR3, as DNA: TGTGCCAGCAGCCAAGGACAGCAGCTCGAAAAACTGTTTTTT.